These 30 T cell receptor beta chains were all obtained from the same sample, sequenced in a study of blood T cells in healthy people across ages. Together with a sample-barcoded 5' primer, a J-beta primer mix was included in a second PCR lasting roughly 6 to 12 cycles. TCRdb re-derived calls from the 5' RACE reads in MiXCR, one entry per CDR3 protein. The sample comprises about 800,000 distinct CDR3 sequences, about 46% of which are singletons, and 15% to 20% rests with the top ten. Source material: blood. The source of these receptors is a man at least 80 years old in good health.

This clonotype turned up a few times. This chain links TRBV28 with TRBJ2-3; D not certain. Germline-derived CDR1 and CDR2 are MDHEN and SYDVKM. V shed 10 bases and J shed 0 bases, with 11 bases lying between them. The CDR3 extends over 13 amino acids. The CDR3 spells CAIKTQSTDTQYF. The CDR3 DNA follows: TGTGCCATCAAGACCCAAAGCACAGATACGCAGTATTTT.

The CDR3 loop is CASSPGTGGKETQYF. The CDR3 DNA is TGCGCCAGCAGCCCGGGGACAGGGGGGAAGGAGACCCAGTACTTC. The chain recombines TRBV5-1 with TRBJ2-5; 11 positions match TRBD1. The CDR3 totals 15 residues. CDR1 is SGHRS, CDR2 YFSETQ, per germline. V lost 4 bases to trimming and J lost 5 bases; unmatched junction nucleotides: 7.

The chain couples TRBV5-6 to TRBJ2-1; 7 bases match TRBD2. V shed 4 bases and J 7 bases; nucleotides not matched to a gene: 14. The CDR3 covers 16 residues. Germline CDR1 SGHDT, CDR2 YYEEEE. The CDR3 DNA follows: TGTGCCAGCAGCGGGGGGAGTGGGAGGGTAGTGAATGAGCAGTTCTTC. Its translation: CASSGGSGRVVNEQFF.

This clonotype has only a few counts. V usage is TRBV15 and J usage is TRBJ2-1, with TRBD1 matching over 9 bases. CDR1 is LNHNV, CDR2 YYDKDF, per germline (reference sequence). The ends lost 0 bases at V and 10 bases at J; junction bases unmatched: 7. The CDR3 is 15 residues long. The CDR3 region is CATSRDGTGLGEQFF. In DNA form, the CDR3 reads TGTGCCACCAGCAGAGATGGGACAGGGCTGGGCGAGCAGTTCTTC.

This clonotype came up a few times. The rearrangement uses TRBV5-1 and TRBJ2-7, with a possible D match to TRBD1 (6 bases). The germline V gene encodes CDR1 SGHRS and CDR2 YFSETQ. The CDR3 consists of 16 residues. V gave up 5 bases and J gave up 0 bases, with 18 bases separating them. Here the CDR3 DNA reads TGCGCCAGCAGTTATTCATCCGGGACACCCTCCTACGAGCAGTACTTC. It codes for CASSYSSGTPSYEQYF.

The V gene is TRBV4-1, the J gene TRBJ2-7; D is unresolved. There are 14 residues in the CDR3. V gave up 0 bases and J gave up 2 bases, with 8 bases separating them. Per germline, CDR1 MGHRA and CDR2 YSYEKL. CDR3 in amino acids: CASSQDIQAYEQYF. CDR3 sequence (DNA): TGCGCCAGCAGCCAAGACATCCAGGCCTACGAGCAGTACTTC.

At least ten counts were recorded for this clonotype. CDR3 amino acids: CASSLALSASGMNEQFF. The CDR3 bases are TGTGCCAGCAGCTTGGCCTTATCGGCTAGCGGGATGAATGAGCAGTTCTTC. The chain carries TRBV5-4 and TRBJ2-1; 9 bases are shared with TRBD2. The germline gives CDR1 SGHNT, CDR2 YYREEE (reference sequence). CDR3 length equals 17 residues. After removal of 0 bases from V and 7 bases from J, the junction contained 11 bases not matched to a gene.

The chain joins TRBV7-9 to TRBJ1-1; TRBD1 is a possible D gene (6 bases). Germline CDR1 reads SEHNR; CDR2 reads FQNEAQ (reference sequence). V shed 6 bases and J shed 7 bases, with 12 bases lying between them. The CDR3 is made up of 12 amino acids. In DNA form, the CDR3 reads TGTGCCAGCAGTACCAGGGGTTTTGAAGCTTTCTTT. Translation: CASSTRGFEAFF.

This clonotype was observed a few times. The chain couples TRBV7-2 to TRBJ2-1, with TRBD2 matching over 11 bases. This CDR3 is 15 amino acids long. Germline V gives CDR1 SGHTA, CDR2 FQGNSA. Germline trimming cut 8 bases from V and 2 bases from J; bases unmatched to any gene: 5. CDR3 sequence: CASHVAGGTYNEQFF. CDR3 coding DNA: TGTGCCAGCCACGTAGCGGGAGGGACCTACAATGAGCAGTTCTTC.

The gene calls are TRBV11-3 and TRBJ2-3; D remains ambiguous. CDR3 length equals 17 residues. CDR1 SGHNT and CDR2 YENEEA come from the germline V gene. V lost 5 bases to trimming and J lost 2 bases, with 20 bases between them. CDR3: CASSPQSGSYFTDTQYF. CDR3 DNA sequence: TGTGCCAGCAGCCCCCAGAGTGGCTCGTACTTCACAGATACGCAGTATTTT.

The J gene is TRBJ2-1, the V gene TRBV12-3 or TRBV12-4, with 8 nucleotides matching TRBD2. The CDR3 is made up of 15 amino acids. With V trimmed by 2 bases and J by 10 bases, 10 bases remained unmatched. The CDR3, as DNA: TGTGCCAGCAGTTTACTATCGATACTAGCGGAAGAGCAGTTCTTC. Protein: CASSLLSILAEEQFF.

As to this clonotype: This may arise from a read error, as a much more abundant clone is one base away. CDR3 sequence: CASSLEGAGEQYF. CDR3 DNA sequence: TGTGCCAGCAGCTTAGAGGGGGCGGGTGAGCAGTACTTC. The rearrangement links TRBV11-3 to TRBJ2-7, with a weak D call TRBD1 (6 bases). V was cut by 0 bases and J by 7 bases, with 10 bases left in between. The germline gives CDR1 SGHNT, CDR2 YENEEA. There are 13 residues in the CDR3.

The chain recombines TRBV4-3 with TRBJ2-7; no reliable D call. Germline V CDR1 and CDR2: LGHNA, YSLEER. V was shortened by 1 base and J by 2 bases, with 9 bases between the two germline ends. This CDR3 region has 14 residues. The CDR3 loop reads CASSQARQTYEQYF. CDR3 nucleotides: TGCGCCAGCAGCCAAGCTCGGCAAACCTACGAGCAGTACTTC.

This clonotype was counted a few times. This chain connects TRBV20-1 to TRBJ2-3; 14 bases map to TRBD2. The V gene's germline CDR1 is DFQATT and CDR2 SNEGSKA (reference sequence). This CDR3 spans 17 amino acids. Trimming at V came to 5 bases and at J to 3 bases, leaving 10 bases not matched to a gene. The CDR3 loop reads CSAVPGLAGELTDTQYF. CDR3 DNA sequence: TGCAGTGCTGTACCGGGACTAGCGGGAGAGTTGACAGATACGCAGTATTTT.

The CDR3 region is CASSPQGLAGGHEQYF. DNA for the CDR3: TGTGCCAGCAGCCCCCAGGGACTAGCGGGAGGCCACGAGCAGTACTTC. This chain links TRBV11-3 with TRBJ2-5; 15 bases are a match to TRBD2. The DNA end is more similar to TRBJ2-7, so the J call may be wrong. This CDR3 region has 16 residues. Germline V gene data show CDR1 as SGHNT and CDR2 as YENEEA.

The chain joins TRBV2 to TRBJ2-5, with 7 bases lining up with TRBD1. The better agreement between TRBJ2-7 and the DNA end casts doubt on the J call. CDR3 length equals 13 residues. Germline CDR1 reads SNHLY; CDR2 reads FYNNEI. The CDR3 sequence is CASRRDRAREQYF. For the CDR3, the DNA is TGTGCCAGCAGGAGGGACAGAGCCCGCGAGCAGTACTTC.

The chain recombines TRBV20-1 with TRBJ1-1, with a tentative D call TRBD1 (6 bases). V was shortened by 6 bases and J by 1 base, with 18 bases between the two germline ends. The CDR3 consists of 15 residues. CDR1 DFQATT and CDR2 SNEGSKA come from the germline V gene (reference sequence). Written as DNA, the CDR3 is TGCAGTGCCTCGGAATTAGGGGGGAGGAACACTGAAGCTTTCTTT. Its translation is CSASELGGRNTEAFF.

The chain employs TRBV7-8 and TRBJ1-1, with D possibly being TRBD1 (5 bases). The CDR3 covers 15 residues. V lost 0 bases and J 1 base, leaving 9 bases between the germline ends. The germline CDR1 and CDR2 sequences are SGHVS and FQNEAQ. CDR3: CASSLAGTRNTEAFF. The DNA of the CDR3 is TGTGCCAGCAGCTTAGCGGGGACTAGGAACACTGAAGCTTTCTTT.

The J gene is TRBJ1-2, the V gene TRBV5-1; D remains unclear. The CDR3 consists of 15 residues. Germline CDR1 SGHRS, CDR2 YFSETQ. Trimming took off 0 bases at V and 8 bases at J, with 17 bases between the two ends. The DNA for the CDR3 is TGCGCCAGCAGCTTGGATTCGGCAGACCCGTACGGCTACACCTTC. It yields the protein CASSLDSADPYGYTF.

This clonotype was observed a handful of times. The chain carries TRBV20-1 and TRBJ2-5; no firm D call. Trimming took 0 bases from V and 1 from J, leaving 6 bases between them. Per germline, CDR1 DFQATT and CDR2 SNEGSKA (reference sequence). The CDR3 is 13 amino acids. CDR3 residues: CSARDTAQETQYF. The CDR3 coding sequence is TGCAGTGCTAGAGATACGGCCCAAGAGACCCAGTACTTC.

V and J are TRBV4-2 and TRBJ1-3; TRBD1 might be the D (5 bases). The germline CDR1 and CDR2 sequences are LGHNA and YNFKEQ. The V and J ends lost 4 bases and 0 bases respectively, with 13 bases between them. CDR3 length equals 16 residues. In DNA form, the CDR3 reads TGTGCCAGCAGCCTTAGGCAGGGCGGCTCTGGAAACACCATATATTTT. Protein sequence: CASSLRQGGSGNTIYF.

The V gene is TRBV28, the J gene TRBJ2-5; maybe TRBD1 (6 bases). The CDR3 runs to 15 residues. The germline V gene has CDR1 MDHEN and CDR2 SYDVKM. The V end lost 4 bases, the J end lost 2 bases, and 14 bases lay between the germline ends. CDR3 region: CASSSISGEQETQYF. For the CDR3, the DNA is TGTGCCAGCAGTTCAATTTCAGGGGAGCAAGAGACCCAGTACTTC.

The chain is built from TRBV5-1 and TRBJ2-1; the match to TRBD2 covers 9 bases. The length of the CDR3 is 17 residues. Germline assignment: CDR1 SGHRS and CDR2 YFSETQ. V was clipped by 0 bases and J by 5 bases; unmatched bases: 9. CDR3 in DNA: TGCGCCAGCAGCTTGGATCCGGGACTAGCAGTCCACAATGAGCAGTTCTTC. Residues: CASSLDPGLAVHNEQFF. The complete variable domain, with remaining parts taken from reference TRBV5-1 and TRBJ2-1, reads KAGVTQTPRYLIKTRGQQVTLSCSPISGHRSVSWYQQTPGQGLQFLFEYFSETQRNKGNFPGRFSGRQFSNSRSEMNVSTLELGDSALYLCASSLDPGLAVHNEQFFGPGTRLTVL.

The CDR3 here is CATRQGVNTGELFF. DNA for the CDR3: TGTGCCACCCGACAGGGGGTCAACACCGGGGAGCTGTTTTTT. The chain recombines TRBV10-3 with TRBJ2-2; 9 nucleotides align to TRBD1. Germline loops: CDR1 ENHRY, CDR2 SYGVKD. This CDR3 contains 14 residues. The trim removed 10 bases at V and 2 bases at J, leaving 5 bases unmatched.

This clonotype was seen only a few times. The chain carries TRBV5-1 and TRBJ2-3; D may be TRBD2 (6 bases). The CDR3 consists of 16 residues. Germline loops: CDR1 SGHRS, CDR2 YFSETQ. Trimming stripped 3 bases from V and 4 bases from J, with 18 bases between. The chain's CDR3 is CASSSEGSFSSDTQYF. The CDR3 bases are TGCGCCAGCAGCTCGGAGGGCTCCTTTTCGTCAGATACGCAGTATTTT.

In this sample, this clonotype turned up many times. The V and J genes are TRBV3-1 and TRBJ2-1; D is perhaps TRBD1 or TRBD2 (5 bases each). V lost 0 bases and J 6 bases, leaving 15 bases between the germline ends. The V gene's germline CDR1 is LGHDT and CDR2 YNNKEL (reference sequence). There are 16 residues in the CDR3. The CDR3 loop is CASSQEGWGWGNEQFF. The CDR3 DNA reads TGTGCCAGCAGCCAAGAAGGATGGGGGTGGGGCAATGAGCAGTTCTTC.

This clonotype was counted between two and nine times. V usage is TRBV7-9 and J usage is TRBJ2-7, with TRBD1 matching 11 bases. V was clipped by 7 bases and J by 4 bases; unmatched bases: 6. Germline V gives CDR1 SEHNR, CDR2 FQNEAQ (reference sequence). The CDR3 has 14 residues. CDR3 region: CASTYGQGAYEQYF. The CDR3 region has the DNA TGTGCCAGCACCTACGGACAGGGGGCTTACGAGCAGTACTTC.

This clonotype appeared a few times. CDR3 region: CASSQGDSRVQYF. The CDR3 DNA follows: TGCGCCAGCAGCCAAGGGGACTCCAGGGTTCAGTACTTC. This chain links TRBV4-1 with TRBJ2-4, with a possible D match to TRBD2 (6 bases). Trimming shortened V by 1 base and J by 11 bases, and 12 bases separated the two germline ends. The germline CDR1 and CDR2 sequences are MGHRA and YSYEKL. There are 13 residues in the CDR3.

This clonotype has a handful of counts. The chain recombines TRBV7-2 with TRBJ2-3; 8 bases agree with TRBD2. Trimming removed 4 bases from V and 0 bases from J; junction bases left unmatched: 3. The CDR3 sequence is 15 residues long. Germline V gene data show CDR1 as SGHTA and CDR2 as FQGNSA. The CDR3 loop reads CASSWGGGSTDTQYF. In DNA, the CDR3 is TGTGCCAGCAGCTGGGGCGGGGGGAGCACAGATACGCAGTATTTT. Full variable domain (missing parts from reference TRBV7-2 and TRBJ2-3): GAGVSQSPSNKVTEKGKDVELRCDPISGHTALYWYRQSLGQGLEFLIYFQGNSAPDKSGLPSDRFSAERTGGSVSTLTIQRTQQEDSAVYLCASSWGGGSTDTQYFGPGTRLTVL.

The chain couples TRBV3-1 to TRBJ1-1; D might be TRBD1 (5 bases). V was cut by 4 bases and J by 4 bases, with 13 bases left in between. This CDR3 has 14 residues. Germline CDR1 LGHDT, CDR2 YNNKEL (reference sequence). CDR3 region: CASSPKGQGTEAFF. The DNA of the CDR3 is TGTGCCAGCAGCCCTAAGGGGCAGGGCACTGAAGCTTTCTTT.